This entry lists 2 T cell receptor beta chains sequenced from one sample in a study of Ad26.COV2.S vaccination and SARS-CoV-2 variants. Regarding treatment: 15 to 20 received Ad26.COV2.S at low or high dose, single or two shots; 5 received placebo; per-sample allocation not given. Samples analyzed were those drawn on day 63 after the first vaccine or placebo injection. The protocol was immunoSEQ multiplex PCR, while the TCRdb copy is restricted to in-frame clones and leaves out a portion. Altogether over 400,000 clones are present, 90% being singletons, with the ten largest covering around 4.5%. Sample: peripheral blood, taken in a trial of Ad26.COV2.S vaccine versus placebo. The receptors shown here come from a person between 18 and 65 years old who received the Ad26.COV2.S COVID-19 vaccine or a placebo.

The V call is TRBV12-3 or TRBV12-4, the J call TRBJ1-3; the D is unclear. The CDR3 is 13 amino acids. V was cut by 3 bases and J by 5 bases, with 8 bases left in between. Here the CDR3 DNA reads TGTGCCAGCAGTTTTAGGTTCCGAAACACCATATATTTT. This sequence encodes CASSFRFRNTIYF.

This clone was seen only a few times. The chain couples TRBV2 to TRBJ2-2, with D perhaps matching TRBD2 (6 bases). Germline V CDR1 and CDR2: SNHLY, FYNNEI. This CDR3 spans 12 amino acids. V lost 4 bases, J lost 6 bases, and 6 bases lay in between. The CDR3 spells CASSGGAGELFF. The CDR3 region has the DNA TGTGCCAGCAGTGGGGGGGCCGGGGAGCTGTTTTTT.